This TCR beta chain was captured in a study of blood T cells in healthy people across ages. V gave up 3 bases and J gave up 7 bases, with 9 bases separating them. Germline-derived CDR1 and CDR2 are MGHRA and YSYEKL. The CDR3 has 12 amino acids. Primed by a sample-barcoded 5' primer and a J-beta primer mix, a second PCR proceeded for 7 to 11 cycles. TCRdb passed the 5' RACE reads through MiXCR, listing each CDR3 protein once. The table lists 1.5 million to 2 million distinct CDR3 sequences, roughly 50% of them singletons, with over 2% in the top ten. This sequence originates from a woman aged 40-49 years in good health. The gene calls are TRBV4-1 and TRBJ1-1; perhaps TRBD1 as D (6 bases). Material: blood. As DNA, the CDR3 is TGCGCCAGCAGCCACCCACAGGGTGAAGCTTTCTTT. It is translated as CASSHPQGEAFF.